This T cell receptor (beta chain) is from a study of Ad26.COV2.S vaccination and SARS-CoV-2 variants. General study findings and limits: Similar non-spike TCR breadth was observed in recipients of vaccine and of placebo.

Profiling relied on immunoSEQ multiplex PCR, and the TCRdb table lists in-frame clones only, not all of them. The repertoire consists of roughly 150,000 clones, with approximately 90% occurring once and the leading ten covering 5%. Trimming cost V 2 bases and J 6 bases; bases outside gene matches: 5. The germline V gene encodes CDR1 MNHEY and CDR2 SMNVEV (reference sequence). This CDR3 has 15 residues. For this clone: Its antigen is currently unknown.

This clonotype was sampled from a human donor who had recovered from COVID-19. Source: peripheral blood, taken after recovery from COVID-19. The chain uses TRBV27 and TRBJ2-2, with 8 bases lining up with TRBD1. CDR3 sequence: CASSLLGQVPGELFF. The CDR3 DNA sequence: TGTGCCAGCAGTTTACTGGGACAGGTTCCCGGGGAGCTGTTTTTT.